This T cell receptor (beta chain) was captured in a study of OX40 agonist ivuxolimab in advanced cancers. At the level of the study: Those treated in dose escalation had hepatocellular carcinoma, melanoma, renal cell cancer or head and neck cancer.

Some clones are missing from TCRdb's copy, which holds only in-frame ones; the method was immunoSEQ multiplex PCR. The table records roughly 80,000 clones, around four fifths of them present only once. Study results and limitations: In the 0.1 to 3.0 mg/kg range, CD4+ and CD8+ blood T cells had expanded clonally by week 6.

As concerns this clone: Its antigen remains unknown.

CDR1 is SGHAT and CDR2 is FQNNGV in the germline V gene. V was shortened by 5 bases and J by 5 bases, with 12 bases between the two germline ends. The CDR3 is 13 amino acids. The genes are TRBV11-2 and TRBJ2-5; no clear D. This TCR was sampled from an adult with an advanced solid tumor such as melanoma, head and neck, liver or kidney cancer. The sequences come from CD4+ or CD8+ T cells sorted from blood, collected in a trial of the OX40 agonist ivuxolimab. The CDR3, as DNA: TGTGCCAGCAGCCCGGACGGCCTGGAGACCCAGTACTTC. Its translation is CASSPDGLETQYF.